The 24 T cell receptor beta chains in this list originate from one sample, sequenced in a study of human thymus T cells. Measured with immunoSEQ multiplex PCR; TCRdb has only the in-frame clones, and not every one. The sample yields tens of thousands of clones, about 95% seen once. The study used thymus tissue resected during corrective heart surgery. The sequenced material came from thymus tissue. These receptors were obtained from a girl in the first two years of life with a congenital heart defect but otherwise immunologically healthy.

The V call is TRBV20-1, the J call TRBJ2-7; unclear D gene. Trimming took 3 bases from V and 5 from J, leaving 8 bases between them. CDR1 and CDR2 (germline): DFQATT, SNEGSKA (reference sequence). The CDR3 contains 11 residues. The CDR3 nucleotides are TGCAGTGCTAGCCGAGTCCACGAGCAGTACTTC. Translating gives CSASRVHEQYF.

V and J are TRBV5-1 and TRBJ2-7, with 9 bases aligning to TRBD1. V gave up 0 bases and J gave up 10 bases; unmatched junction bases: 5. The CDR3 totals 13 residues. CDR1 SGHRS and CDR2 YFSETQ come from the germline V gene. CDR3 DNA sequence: TGCGCCAGCAGCTTGGAACAGGGGGCGAAACAGTACTTC. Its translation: CASSLEQGAKQYF.

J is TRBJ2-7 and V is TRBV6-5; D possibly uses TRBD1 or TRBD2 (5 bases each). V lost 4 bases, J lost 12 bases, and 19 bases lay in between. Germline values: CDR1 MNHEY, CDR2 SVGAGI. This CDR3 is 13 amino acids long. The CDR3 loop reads CASSSPRGVAVYF. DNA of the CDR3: TGTGCCAGCAGTTCCCCCCGAGGGGTTGCGGTGTACTTC.

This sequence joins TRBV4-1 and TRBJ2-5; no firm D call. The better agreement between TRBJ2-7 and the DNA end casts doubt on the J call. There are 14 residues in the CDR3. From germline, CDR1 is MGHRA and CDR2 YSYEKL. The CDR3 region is CASSQAHGTYEQYF. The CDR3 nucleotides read TGCGCCAGCAGCCAAGCGCACGGAACCTACGAGCAGTACTTC.

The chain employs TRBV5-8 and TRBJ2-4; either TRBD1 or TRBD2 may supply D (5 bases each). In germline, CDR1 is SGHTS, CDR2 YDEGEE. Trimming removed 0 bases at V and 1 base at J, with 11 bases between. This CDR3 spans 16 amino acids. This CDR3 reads CASSLGVGRAKNIQYF. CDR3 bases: TGTGCCAGCAGCTTGGGAGTGGGACGGGCCAAAAACATTCAGTACTTC.

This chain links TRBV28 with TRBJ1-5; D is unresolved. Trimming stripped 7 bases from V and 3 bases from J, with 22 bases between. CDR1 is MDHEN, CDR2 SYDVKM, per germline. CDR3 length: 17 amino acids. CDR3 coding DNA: TGTGCCAGCACTCTCCGGAGACGTCGTCCTATCAATCAGCCCCAGCATTTT. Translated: CASTLRRRRPINQPQHF.

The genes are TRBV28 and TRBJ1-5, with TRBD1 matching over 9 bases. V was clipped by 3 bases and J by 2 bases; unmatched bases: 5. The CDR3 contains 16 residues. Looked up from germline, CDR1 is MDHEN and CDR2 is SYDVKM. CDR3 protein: CASSFGDRACNQPQHF. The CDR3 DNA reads TGTGCCAGCAGTTTTGGGGACAGGGCATGCAATCAGCCCCAGCATTTT.

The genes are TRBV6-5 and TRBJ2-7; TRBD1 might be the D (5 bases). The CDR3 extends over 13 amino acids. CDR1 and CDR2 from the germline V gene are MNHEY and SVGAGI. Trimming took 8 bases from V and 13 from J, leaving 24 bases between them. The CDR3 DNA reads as TGTGCCAGCTACAACGTTCAGGTCCGACAGTTCTACTTC. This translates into CASYNVQVRQFYF.

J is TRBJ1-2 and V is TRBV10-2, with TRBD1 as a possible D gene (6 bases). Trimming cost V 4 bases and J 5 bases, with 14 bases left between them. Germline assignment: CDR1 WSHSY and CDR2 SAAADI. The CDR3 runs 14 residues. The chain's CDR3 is CASSVTGLRYGYTF. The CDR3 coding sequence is TGCGCCAGCAGTGTTACAGGGCTTCGGTATGGCTACACCTTC.

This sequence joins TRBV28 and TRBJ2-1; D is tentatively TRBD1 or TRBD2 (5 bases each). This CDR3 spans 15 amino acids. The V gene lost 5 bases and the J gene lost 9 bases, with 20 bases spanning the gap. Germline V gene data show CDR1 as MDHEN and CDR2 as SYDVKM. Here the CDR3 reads CASSPYPGPLIEQFF. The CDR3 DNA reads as TGTGCCAGCAGTCCATATCCGGGACCCCTTATTGAGCAGTTCTTC. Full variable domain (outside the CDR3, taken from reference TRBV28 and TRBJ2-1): DVKVTQSSRYLVKRTGEKVFLECVQDMDHENMFWYRQDPGLGLRLIYFSYDVKMKEKGDIPEGYSVSREKKERFSLILESASTNQTSMYLCASSPYPGPLIEQFFGPGTRLTVL.

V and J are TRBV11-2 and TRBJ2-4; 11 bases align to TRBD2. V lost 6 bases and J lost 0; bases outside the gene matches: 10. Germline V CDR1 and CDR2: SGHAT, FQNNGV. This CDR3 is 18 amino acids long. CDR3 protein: CASSPCSGRALAKNIQYF. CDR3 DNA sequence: TGTGCCAGCAGTCCCTGTAGCGGGAGGGCCCTAGCCAAAAACATTCAGTACTTC. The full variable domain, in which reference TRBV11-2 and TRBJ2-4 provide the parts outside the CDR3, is EAGVAQSPRYKIIEKRQSVAFWCNPISGHATLYWYQQILGQGPKLLIQFQNNGVVDDSQLPKDRFSAERLKGVDSTLKIQPAKLEDSAVYLCASSPCSGRALAKNIQYFGAGTRLSVL.

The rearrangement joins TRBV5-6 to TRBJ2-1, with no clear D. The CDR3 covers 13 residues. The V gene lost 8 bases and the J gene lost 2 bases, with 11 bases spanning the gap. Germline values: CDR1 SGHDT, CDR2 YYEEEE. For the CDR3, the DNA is TGTGCCAGAGGTGACGCCACCTACAATGAGCAGTTCTTC. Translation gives CARGDATYNEQFF.

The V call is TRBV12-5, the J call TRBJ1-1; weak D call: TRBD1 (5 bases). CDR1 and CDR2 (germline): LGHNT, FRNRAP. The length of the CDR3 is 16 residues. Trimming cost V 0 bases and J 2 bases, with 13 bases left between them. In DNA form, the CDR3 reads TGTGCTAGTGGTTTGGTACTCGGGAGGGACAACACTGAAGCTTTCTTT. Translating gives CASGLVLGRDNTEAFF.

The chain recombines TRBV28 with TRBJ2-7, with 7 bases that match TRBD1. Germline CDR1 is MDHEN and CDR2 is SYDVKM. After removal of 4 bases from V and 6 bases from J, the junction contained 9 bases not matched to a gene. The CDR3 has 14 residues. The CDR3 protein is CASSYRDRVVEQYF. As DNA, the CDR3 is TGTGCCAGCAGTTATAGGGACAGAGTGGTCGAGCAGTACTTC.

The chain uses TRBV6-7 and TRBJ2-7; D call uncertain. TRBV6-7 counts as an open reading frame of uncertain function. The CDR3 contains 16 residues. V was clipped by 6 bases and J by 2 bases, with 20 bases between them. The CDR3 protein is CASSQARRQPTYEQYF. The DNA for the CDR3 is TGTGCCAGCAGCCAAGCGAGGCGCCAGCCCACCTACGAGCAGTACTTC.

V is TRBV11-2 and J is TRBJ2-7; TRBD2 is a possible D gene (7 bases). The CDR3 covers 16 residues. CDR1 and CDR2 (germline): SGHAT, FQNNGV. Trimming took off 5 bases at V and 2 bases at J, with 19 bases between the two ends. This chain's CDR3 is CASSIRGRERTYEQYF. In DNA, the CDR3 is TGTGCCAGCAGCATCCGGGGGCGGGAGAGGACCTACGAGCAGTACTTC.

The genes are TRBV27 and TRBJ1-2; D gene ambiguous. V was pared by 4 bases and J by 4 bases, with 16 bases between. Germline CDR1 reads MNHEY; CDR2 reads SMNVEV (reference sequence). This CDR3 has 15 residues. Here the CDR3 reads CASSSGPRPLYGYTF. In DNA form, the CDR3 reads TGTGCCAGCAGTTCTGGGCCTCGCCCCCTCTATGGCTACACCTTC.

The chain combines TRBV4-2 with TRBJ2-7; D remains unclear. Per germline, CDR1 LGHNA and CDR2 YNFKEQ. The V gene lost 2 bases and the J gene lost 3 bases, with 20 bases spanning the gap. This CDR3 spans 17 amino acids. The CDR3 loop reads CASSQSTRKTYLYEQYF. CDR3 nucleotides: TGTGCCAGCAGCCAATCCACGCGGAAAACTTATCTCTACGAGCAGTACTTC.

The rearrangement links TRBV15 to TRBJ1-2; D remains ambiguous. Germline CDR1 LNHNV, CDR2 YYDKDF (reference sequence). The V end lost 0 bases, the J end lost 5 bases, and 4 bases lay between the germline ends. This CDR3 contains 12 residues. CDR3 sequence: CATSRDPYGYTF. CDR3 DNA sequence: TGTGCCACCAGCAGAGACCCTTATGGCTACACCTTC.

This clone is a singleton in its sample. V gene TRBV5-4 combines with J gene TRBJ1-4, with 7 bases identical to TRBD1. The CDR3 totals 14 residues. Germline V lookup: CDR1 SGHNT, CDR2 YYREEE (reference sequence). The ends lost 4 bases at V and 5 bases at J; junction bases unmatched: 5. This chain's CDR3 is CASSRGGANEKLFF. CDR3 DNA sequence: TGTGCCAGCAGCAGAGGGGGCGCGAATGAAAAACTGTTTTTT. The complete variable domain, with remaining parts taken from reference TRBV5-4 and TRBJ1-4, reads ETGVTQSPTHLIKTRGQQVTLRCSSQSGHNTVSWYQQALGQGPQFIFQYYREEENGRGNFPPRFSGLQFPNYSSELNVNALELDDSALYLCASSRGGANEKLFFGSGTQLSVL.

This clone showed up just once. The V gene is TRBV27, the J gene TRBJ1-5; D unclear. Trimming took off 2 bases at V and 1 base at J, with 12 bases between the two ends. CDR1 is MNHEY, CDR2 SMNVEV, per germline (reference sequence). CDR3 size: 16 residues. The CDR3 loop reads CASSLKFRESNQPQHF. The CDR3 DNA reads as TGTGCCAGCAGTTTAAAGTTTCGGGAAAGCAATCAGCCCCAGCATTTT.

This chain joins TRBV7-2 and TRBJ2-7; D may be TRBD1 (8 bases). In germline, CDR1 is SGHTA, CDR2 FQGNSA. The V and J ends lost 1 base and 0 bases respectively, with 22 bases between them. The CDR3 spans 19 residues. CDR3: CASSLVLPQGGPSSYEQYF. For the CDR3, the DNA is TGTGCCAGCAGCTTAGTTTTGCCACAGGGGGGGCCCAGCTCCTACGAGCAGTACTTC.

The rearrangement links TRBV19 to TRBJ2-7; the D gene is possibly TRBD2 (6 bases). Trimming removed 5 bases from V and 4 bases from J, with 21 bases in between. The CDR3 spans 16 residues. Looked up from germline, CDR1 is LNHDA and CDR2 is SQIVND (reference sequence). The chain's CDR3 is CASSPAREIRGYEQYF. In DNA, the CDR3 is TGTGCCAGTAGTCCCGCCCGGGAGATCCGTGGTTACGAGCAGTACTTC.

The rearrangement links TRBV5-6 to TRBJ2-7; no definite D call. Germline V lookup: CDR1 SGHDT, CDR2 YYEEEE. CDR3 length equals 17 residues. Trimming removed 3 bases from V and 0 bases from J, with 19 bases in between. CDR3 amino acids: CASSWDRVGVPSYEQYF. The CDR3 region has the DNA TGTGCCAGCAGCTGGGATCGGGTTGGAGTACCCTCCTACGAGCAGTACTTC.